The sequence of this T cell receptor (beta chain) was determined in a study of cytomegalovirus exposure and HLA in healthy donors. General study findings and limits: HLA alleles showed associations with around 15,000 TCR beta sequences in a later analysis, at a 0.05 false discovery rate. It is likely that the observed cluster of highly shared sequence variants was a sequencing artifact. Indistinguishable V segments such as TRBV6-2 and TRBV6-3 were excluded.

The CDR3 runs 14 residues. Comment on this clone: Its target is unknown.

A multiplex PCR was run with 60 Vbeta primers and 13 Jbeta primers. Method: immunoSEQ multiplex PCR; TCRdb's copy keeps in-frame clones and lacks some. This sample has 180,000 or so clones, with nearly 80% found just once. The clonotype originates from a man aged 45 to 65 in good health and CMV-seropositive. Specimen: PBMCs. This sequence joins TRBV1 and TRBJ2-5; whether TRBD2, the table's D call, matches the DNA was not checked. TRBV1 is reported as a pseudogene. The CDR3 protein is CTSSPTRIQETQYF. The CDR3 bases are TGCACCAGCAGCCCTACTAGGATCCAAGAGACCCAGTACTTC.